Detailed here is one T cell receptor beta chain. This clone was seen just once. The target of this receptor is not known. Base qualities are not provided; no much larger clone lies one nucleotide away. This sample was taken from a study of T cell responses to AZD1222 COVID-19 vaccine (dated by TCRdb to about 2021). Study-level background: AZD1222 recipients given second doses at about 4 weeks or at about 12 weeks were pooled, since spike-specific TCR depth and breadth were not found to differ between the two schedules. A total of under 250 trial participants underwent TCR sequencing, of whom about 210 had received two doses of AZD1222 and around 25 had received two doses of the MenACWY control vaccine. Trial participants were enrolled into age subgroups of 18-55, 56-69 and 70-plus years, which contained 148, 28 and 57 TCR-sequenced participants, respectively.

The CDR3 regions of human TCRbeta chains were analyzed by immunosequencing. In the source study's methods: Repertoire TCRs were matched against a reference library of SARS-CoV-2-specific TCRs generated with the MIRA antigen-specificity platform. Breadth meant the fraction of unique TCRs that were SARS-CoV-2-associated, whereas depth meant the fraction of total T cells that were SARS-CoV-2-associated. Each spike-specific TCR was assigned to its reactive spike region and to a CD4 or CD8 class using the MIRA data. Log10-transformed breadth and depth values were compared by one-way ANOVA with Sidak's multiple comparisons tests. Drawn from immuneACCESS, this table holds only the in-frame rearrangements with V and J called that TCRdb kept. Clones are partly lost; checked studies trace under half to an unresolved V gene and leave the rest unexplained. V, J and clone size derive from that table, while D and trimming were established from the DNA sequence. This sample holds 100,000 or so clones; less than 90% were observed only once. The ten largest clones capture around 3.9% of the sample.

V was cut back by 3 bases and J by 6 bases, leaving a gap of 12 bases between them. The CDR3 measures 13 amino acids from cysteine to phenylalanine. The read is trimmed to its CDR3 DNA, 39 bases read in frame from base 1. Looking up the germline V gene yields CDR1 MDHEN and CDR2 SYDVKM. Study-level results and caveats: Reportedly, almost half of the unique spike-specific TCRs recognized epitopes lying outside the regions that are mutated in the B.1.351 and B.1.1.7 variants. Because no day 14 peak-response samples were available, repertoires were characterized only after the peak T cell response. The whole spike protein was spanned by vaccine-associated CD4 TCRs, and dominant responses were seen in regions 160-218 and 743-854. Conclusions about previously exposed vaccinees were limited because only six AZD1222 recipients were SARS-CoV-2 seropositive at baseline. Spike-specific TCR breadth and depth rose significantly after two AZD1222 doses compared with day 0 and with MenACWY recipients. Most participants were white British and females outnumbered males, and the authors suggested that clonal diversity may have been underestimated. In the small 56-69-year group, the increase in depth fell short of significance, most likely because of low power.

Interpreted using the paper, the time point label stands for: baseline before first vaccination. Vaccinee samples came from UK trials COV001 and COV002, including a single-blind randomized controlled phase 2/3 trial of AZD1222 (ChAdOx1 nCoV-19) in healthy adults. For TCRbeta chain sequencing, PBMC samples were collected from trial participants at day 0 and at day 28 after the second dose. The sequencing used peripheral blood, collected on day 0 of AZD1222 vaccination. Recombination joined TRBV28 with TRBJ2-7; the D segment could be TRBD2, given 5 matching bases. This sequence was found in an adult in good health. The CDR3 sequence is CASSFWETGEQYF. The nucleotide sequence reads as follows: TGTGCCAGCAGTTTCTGGGAGACTGGCGAGCAGTACTTC.